This entry lists 20 T cell receptor beta chains sequenced from one sample in a study of OX40 agonist ivuxolimab in advanced cancers. Method: immunoSEQ multiplex PCR; TCRdb's copy keeps in-frame clones and lacks some. The sample includes about 70,000 clones, 75% to 85% seen only once; the top ten take approximately 5%. The starting material was CD4+ or CD8+ T cells sorted from blood, obtained in a trial of the OX40 agonist ivuxolimab. These receptors were taken from an adult with an advanced solid tumor such as melanoma, head and neck, liver or kidney cancer.

The chain carries TRBV18 and TRBJ1-2, with 9 bases that match TRBD1. Germline lookup yields CDR1 KGHSH and CDR2 LQKENI. J gave up 4 bases and V 6 bases, and 6 bases lay outside the gene matches. This CDR3 has 14 amino acids. CDR3 residues: CASSRDRVGYGYTF. CDR3 coding DNA: TGTGCCAGCTCCCGGGACAGGGTCGGCTATGGCTACACCTTC.

This clone showed up just once. Other DNA sequences in this specimen translate into the identical CDR3. The chain joins TRBV18 to TRBJ2-2, with D unresolved. The length of the CDR3 is 14 residues. Trimming pared 0 bases from V and 5 bases from J, leaving 7 bases between. The germline V gene encodes CDR1 KGHSH and CDR2 LQKENI. Here the CDR3 reads CASSPPDGTGELFF. CDR3 DNA sequence: TGTGCCAGCTCACCACCGGACGGGACCGGGGAGCTGTTTTTT.

The CDR3: CASNIDRGRETQYF. DNA of the CDR3: TGTGCCAGCAACATCGACAGGGGGCGTGAGACCCAGTACTTC. The chain combines TRBV2 with TRBJ2-5; 10 nucleotides line up with TRBD1. This CDR3 contains 14 residues. Looked up from germline, CDR1 is SNHLY and CDR2 is FYNNEI. V lost 7 bases and J lost 5; bases outside the gene matches: 7.

The chain employs TRBV29-1 and TRBJ2-7; 8 nucleotides align to TRBD1. The CDR3 sequence is 11 residues long. CDR1 and CDR2 from the germline V gene are SQVTM and ANQGSEA. The ends lost 4 bases at V and 4 bases at J; junction bases unmatched: 0. The CDR3 DNA follows: TGCAGCGTTGGGACAGGGTACGAGCAGTACTTC. Translating it yields CSVGTGYEQYF.

CDR3: CAWRPYNEQFF. The CDR3 nucleotides read TGTGCCTGGAGACCCTACAATGAGCAGTTCTTC. The chain uses TRBV30 and TRBJ2-1; D unresolved. The CDR3 spans 11 residues. V lost 3 bases and J lost 2, with 2 bases in between. In germline, CDR1 is GTSNPN, CDR2 SVGIG (reference sequence).

V usage is TRBV6-5 and J usage is TRBJ2-7; D may be TRBD1 (6 bases). The CDR3 runs 14 residues. The ends were cut back, 8 bases at V and 7 bases at J, with 21 bases in the middle. CDR1 is MNHEY and CDR2 is SVGAGI in the germline V gene. CDR3 sequence reads: CASGTRGPGGEQYF. CDR3 sequence (DNA): TGTGCCAGCGGAACCAGGGGCCCAGGAGGTGAGCAGTACTTC.

The V gene is TRBV4-3, the J gene TRBJ2-1; no clear D gene. The CDR3 loop spans 16 amino acids. The V gene's germline CDR1 is LGHNA and CDR2 YSLEER. V lost 0 bases, J lost 0 bases, and 9 bases lay in between. The CDR3 here is CASSQDVRSSYNEQFF. The CDR3 DNA follows: TGCGCCAGCAGCCAAGATGTCAGGAGCTCCTACAATGAGCAGTTCTTC.

This clone was seen just once. The chain combines TRBV6-1 with TRBJ1-5; weak D call: TRBD1 (5 bases). V lost 6 bases and J lost 6, with 18 bases in between. This CDR3 comprises 15 residues. In germline, CDR1 is MNHNS, CDR2 SASEGT. The CDR3 DNA is TGTGCCAGCAGAGGAGGTCAGGGACGTTCTCAGCCCCAGCATTTT. Its protein product is CASRGGQGRSQPQHF.

The chain combines TRBV9 with TRBJ2-5; 10 bases agree with TRBD2. With 3 bases clipped from V and 5 bases from J, the junction kept 10 bases outside the gene matches. Germline V gene lookup returns CDR1 SGDLS and CDR2 YYNGEE. This CDR3 has 16 amino acids. Written as DNA, the CDR3 is TGTGCCAGCAGCGCGGAGATAGCGGGAGGTGCTGAGACCCAGTACTTC. Translated: CASSAEIAGGAETQYF.

This clone came up once. The chain has TRBV5-1 and TRBJ1-2; weak D call: TRBD1 (5 bases). Between the trimmed V and J ends, which lost 4 bases and 2 bases, there was a span of 15 bases. The CDR3 length is 15 residues. Germline CDR1 reads SGHRS; CDR2 reads YFSETQ. CDR3 protein: CASSNPPGGNYGYTF. As DNA, the CDR3 is TGCGCCAGCAGCAACCCACCGGGGGGGAACTATGGCTACACCTTC.

V is TRBV7-2 and J is TRBJ2-7, with 8 bases that match TRBD2. Germline values: CDR1 SGHTA, CDR2 FQGNSA. V trimming: 11 bases; J trimming: 3 bases; junction bases outside the gene matches: 3. The CDR3 has 11 residues. CDR3 nucleotides: TGTGCCGCGGGGGGCAACTACGAGCAGTACTTC. It encodes CAAGGNYEQYF. Based on the CDR3 plus reference TRBV7-2 and TRBJ2-7, the full variable domain is GAGVSQSPSNKVTEKGKDVELRCDPISGHTALYWYRQSLGQGLEFLIYFQGNSAPDKSGLPSDRFSAERTGGSVSTLTIQRTQQEDSAVYLCAAGGNYEQYFGPGTRLTVT.

This sequence joins TRBV7-2 and TRBJ2-5, with D possibly TRBD1 on 5 matching bases. Germline loops: CDR1 SGHTA, CDR2 FQGNSA. The CDR3 loop spans 15 amino acids. V gave up 3 bases and J gave up 4 bases, with 15 bases separating them. The CDR3 sequence: CASSLVGVLGETQYF. CDR3 coding DNA: TGTGCCAGCAGCTTGGTAGGGGTTCTAGGAGAGACCCAGTACTTC. Full variable domain (rest looked up from reference TRBV7-2 and TRBJ2-5): GAGVSQSPSNKVTEKGKDVELRCDPISGHTALYWYRQSLGQGLEFLIYFQGNSAPDKSGLPSDRFSAERTGGSVSTLTIQRTQQEDSAVYLCASSLVGVLGETQYFGPGTRLLVL.

The chain links TRBV5-6 to TRBJ1-1, with D possibly TRBD1 on 5 matching bases. The CDR3 has 15 amino acids. V lost 2 bases and J 5 bases, leaving 16 bases between the germline ends. CDR1 and CDR2 (germline): SGHDT, YYEEEE. The CDR3: CASSLSPVGGTEAFF. The DNA of the CDR3 is TGTGCCAGCAGCTTATCTCCTGTGGGGGGGACTGAAGCTTTCTTT.

This clone was recorded a few times. This chain joins TRBV5-1 and TRBJ2-4; 8 bases align to TRBD2. CDR3 length: 19 residues. The germline CDR1 and CDR2 sequences are SGHRS and YFSETQ. The trim removed 0 bases at V and 0 bases at J, leaving 11 bases unmatched. In DNA form, the CDR3 reads TGCGCCAGCAGCTTGGGCGGGGGGAACGCCCGACTAGCCAAAAACATTCAGTACTTC. Protein: CASSLGGGNARLAKNIQYF.

The chain has TRBV19 and TRBJ2-1; 11 nucleotides align to TRBD2. This CDR3 region has 16 residues. Germline CDR1 LNHDA, CDR2 SQIVND (reference sequence). V gave up 3 bases and J gave up 7 bases; unmatched junction bases: 8. The CDR3 here is CASSISSGRVVNEQFF. In DNA, the CDR3 is TGTGCCAGTAGTATTAGTAGCGGGAGGGTGGTAAATGAGCAGTTCTTC.

The chain couples TRBV4-2 to TRBJ2-4; TRBD1 might be the D (5 bases). Germline CDR1 LGHNA, CDR2 YNFKEQ. The CDR3 sequence is 13 residues long. V was shortened by 1 base and J by 10 bases, with 11 bases between the two germline ends. As DNA, the CDR3 is TGTGCCAGCAGCCAAGGGACAAACGATATTCAGTACTTC. It specifies CASSQGTNDIQYF.

This clone is a singleton in its sample. V usage is TRBV19 and J usage is TRBJ2-3; 8 positions agree with TRBD2. V lost 4 bases to trimming and J lost 2 bases; unmatched junction nucleotides: 8. CDR3 length: 16 residues. CDR1 and CDR2 (germline): LNHDA, SQIVND (reference sequence). The CDR3 nucleotides read TGTGCCAGTAGTAACCCACTAGCGGCCTACACAGATACGCAGTATTTT. Protein: CASSNPLAAYTDTQYF.

The CDR3, as DNA: TGTGCCAGCAGCTTCGGGGCCAGGGGTACGGAGGAGACCCAGTACTTC. Protein sequence: CASSFGARGTEETQYF. J is TRBJ2-5 and V is TRBV7-2, with D perhaps TRBD1 (6 bases). This CDR3 has 16 amino acids. V was shortened by 3 bases and J by 5 bases, with 19 bases between the two germline ends. Germline CDR1 is SGHTA and CDR2 is FQGNSA. Full variable domain (outside the CDR3, taken from reference TRBV7-2 and TRBJ2-5): GAGVSQSPSNKVTEKGKDVELRCDPISGHTALYWYRQSLGQGLEFLIYFQGNSAPDKSGLPSDRFSAERTGGSVSTLTIQRTQQEDSAVYLCASSFGARGTEETQYFGPGTRLLVL.

The V call is TRBV4-1, the J call TRBJ1-1, with 10 bases matching TRBD1. From germline, CDR1 is MGHRA and CDR2 YSYEKL. The trim removed 3 bases at V and 4 bases at J, leaving 5 bases unmatched. The CDR3 spans 15 residues. CDR3: CASSHRQGAGTEAFF. The DNA of the CDR3 is TGCGCCAGCAGCCACAGACAGGGGGCGGGCACTGAAGCTTTCTTT.

The chain has TRBV19 and TRBJ2-5, with a tentative D call TRBD2 (6 bases). In germline, CDR1 is LNHDA, CDR2 SQIVND (reference sequence). V lost 6 bases to trimming and J lost 1 base, with 6 bases between them. CDR3 length: 12 amino acids. The CDR3 region is CASSGSQETQYF. The CDR3 nucleotides read TGTGCCAGTAGCGGGAGCCAAGAGACCCAGTACTTC.